The present T cell receptor beta chain was sequenced within a study of cytomegalovirus exposure and HLA in healthy donors. The PCR ran on 60 Vbeta and 13 Jbeta primers. Profiling relied on immunoSEQ multiplex PCR, and the TCRdb table lists in-frame clones only, not all of them. The sample lists 90,000 to 95,000 clones; over 70% were seen once. The CDR3 covers 15 residues. Germline V lookup: CDR1 SGHTA, CDR2 FQGNSA. After removal of 1 base from V and 8 bases from J, the junction contained 4 bases not matched to a gene. The sample taken for sequencing was PBMCs. The J gene is TRBJ2-2, the V gene TRBV7-2; TRBD2 agrees at 10 bases. This sequence was found in a girl aged 2 to 10 in good health and CMV-seropositive. CDR3 in amino acids: CASSLVAGLAGELFF. CDR3 nucleotide sequence: TGTGCCAGCAGCTTAGTAGCGGGACTAGCGGGGGAGCTGTTTTTT.